These T cell receptor beta chains were read from a single sample in a study of blood T cell repertoires in COVID-19. TCRdb's copy holds only in-frame clones and misses some; the assay was immunoSEQ multiplex PCR. The sample has 200,000 to 250,000 clones, around 80% seen once; the top ten hold 3.4%. The source material was peripheral blood. The source is a woman between 18 and 29 years old with acute or convalescent COVID-19. The CDR3 runs from the conserved cysteine through the conserved F or W.

>TRBV7-2|TRBJ2-2|15
CASSLGRGPAGELFF
>TRBV7-2|TRBJ2-5|14
CASSPGLEKETQYF
>TRBV6-5|TRBJ1-2|14
CASSSGGGPGGYTF
>TRBV19|TRBJ2-1|15
CASRELAGAYNEQFF
>TRBV7-2|TRBJ2-1|15
CASSLEAGGNNEQFF
>TRBV28|TRBJ2-2|13
CASSPDITGELFF
>TRBV5-6|TRBJ1-3|17
CASSLGLAREPGRAIYF
>TRBV19|TRBJ2-2|15
CASRGLAGDTGELFF
>TRBV21-1|TRBJ1-5|18
CASSNLGRKEGVGQPQHF
>TRBV2|TRBJ2-7|16
CASSVPPAGNSYEQYF
>TRBV3-1/TRBV3-2|TRBJ2-7|16
CASSQPGRRSSYEQYF
>TRBV6-5|TRBJ1-2|13
CASSTQGLGGYTF
>TRBV4-2|TRBJ1-2|13
CASSPGTGNGYTF
>TRBV28|TRBJ1-5|15
CASSSPGQINQPQHF
>TRBV7-2|TRBJ2-5|16
CASSFGLAGGEETQYF
>TRBV6-2/TRBV6-3|TRBJ2-1|12
CASSPGTSEQFF
>TRBV14|TRBJ2-7|17
CASSQWGLAGVRDEQYF
>TRBV28|TRBJ1-4|13
CASRRGNSEKLFF
>TRBV7-8|TRBJ2-5|12
CASSLYGETQYF
>TRBV10-3|TRBJ2-1|14
CAITPGKKMNEQFF
>TRBV19|TRBJ2-3|15
CARNLDRLVTDTQYF
>TRBV6-6|TRBJ1-4|15
CASGPAAMSNEKLFF
>TRBV21-1|TRBJ1-5|15
CASSDGQDGNQPQHF
>TRBV4-1|TRBJ1-2|16
CASSQDNVGVPYGYTF
>TRBV5-1|TRBJ1-6|15
CASSVRQGSNSPLHF
>TRBV5-1|TRBJ2-3|16
CASSLRLAGSSDTQYF
>TRBV5-4|TRBJ2-5|13
CASSPRVQETQYF
>TRBV7-9|TRBJ1-2|15
CASSDMVVRGYGYTF
>TRBV5-1|TRBJ1-1|13
CASSYAGGTEAFF
>TRBV24-1|TRBJ2-3|13
CATSVADTDTQYF
>TRBV5-1|TRBJ2-7|14
CASSWGQGPYEQYF
>TRBV12-3/TRBV12-4|TRBJ1-1|13
CASSLREYTEAFF
>TRBV19|TRBJ2-6|18
CASSIKGVMATGANVLTF
>TRBV7-6|TRBJ2-6|17
CASSLLSRGSGANVLTF
>TRBV19|TRBJ2-1|15
CASSTQGATYNEQFF
>TRBV19|TRBJ1-4|16
CASSIDPGQGNEKLFF
>TRBV29-1|TRBJ2-3|14
CSVMGLAGADTQYF
>TRBV19|TRBJ2-2|16
CASSMAAGANTGELFF
>TRBV4-2|TRBJ1-5|15
CASSQEGHVNQPQHF
>TRBV14|TRBJ2-1|16
CASSQDFGQAYNEQFF
>TRBV2|TRBJ2-3|17
CASSDGRTGHYTDTQYF
>TRBV27|TRBJ1-1|14
CASSSGGGNTEAFF
>TRBV6-5|TRBJ1-1|14
CASSPLGSNTEAFF
>TRBV12-3/TRBV12-4|TRBJ1-6|13
CASSFPGVSPLHF
>TRBV27|TRBJ1-6|15
CASSLESSYNSPLHF
>TRBV15|TRBJ2-7|13
CATSRDYSSGQYF
>TRBV30|TRBJ2-2|15
CAWRSGLAVTGELFF
>TRBV5-4|TRBJ2-7|14
CASSPGNRDYEQYF
>TRBV6-5|TRBJ1-2|14
CASRKDRNNYGYTF
>TRBV27|TRBJ2-7|15
CASSLLAGENYEQYF
>TRBV2|TRBJ2-5|15
CASSGPSGAQETQYF